This TCR beta chain was sequenced in a study of T cell repertoires in cytomegalovirus infection. Whole-study context: Both a matching HLA type and CMV infection were indicated by public TCR beta signatures. Study-wide results and limits: There were carriers of CMV plus the relevant HLA, and cumulative public TCR beta family frequency identified them.

TCRdb passed the reads through MiXCR, listing each CDR3 protein once. The sample contains 500,000 or so distinct CDR3 sequences, 15% to 20% of which appear only once. In this sample, this clonotype turned up many times. Its target is not known. This CDR3 spans 16 amino acids. Per the germline V gene, CDR1 is MNHNY and CDR2 is SVGAGI (reference sequence). The V end was cut by 0 bases, the J end by 7 bases, with 16 bases between. The material sequenced was CD8+ T cells from PBMCs. This sequence was found in a human donor in good health (CMV status not recorded). Some clones in this sample may be carry-over from other donors' samples. V is TRBV6-6 and J is TRBJ1-5, with D unresolved. The chain's CDR3 is CASSYSTRDPVQPQHF. The CDR3 DNA sequence: TGTGCCAGCAGTTACTCGACAAGGGATCCGGTACAGCCCCAGCATTTT.